This TCR beta chain was documented in a study of identical twins. Template switching added a universal primer site, and cDNA bore unique molecular identifiers. TCRdb reprocessed the 5' RACE reads via MiXCR and lists one record per CDR3 protein. Found here are some 460,000 distinct CDR3 sequences, 14% of them singletons; the top ten hold 0.5% to 0.65%. In this sample, this clonotype turned up a few times. Its antigen is not known. V lost 0 bases to trimming and J lost 2 bases, with 22 bases between them. The CDR3 spans 19 residues. Per the germline V gene, CDR1 is LNHNV and CDR2 is YYDKDF (reference sequence). Points from the study as a whole: Insertions ran lower in abundant cord blood beta clonotypes, though not in memory repertoires. Within twin pairs, the out-of-frame alpha sequences they shared showed excess low generation probability.

The same sample was also used in a study of yellow fever vaccine responses in identical twins.

This chain connects TRBV15 to TRBJ2-5; D gene ambiguous. The sample was CD4+ T cells sorted from blood. The clonotype originates from a woman aged 18-29 years in good health. The CDR3 here is CATSREVSRRRPVQETQYF. The DNA for the CDR3 is TGTGCCACCAGCAGAGAAGTGAGTCGGCGGAGACCTGTACAAGAGACCCAGTACTTC.